This TCR beta chain comes out of a study of blood T cell repertoires in COVID-19. About the research overall: Samples of COVID-19 (acute and convalescent) were obtained from the United States, Italy and Spain. Sources were T cells, B-cell-depleted T cells, or PBMCs; the material itself was cDNA or gDNA.

CDR1 is LNHDA, CDR2 SQIVND, per germline (reference sequence). The CDR3 extends over 16 amino acids. The germline V and J ends were trimmed by 4 bases and 2 bases, with 14 bases remaining between them. As originally analysed: Scientists estimated how many nucleated cells there were by amplifying reference gene primers. Here immunoSEQ multiplex PCR was the method, and the copy in TCRdb shows in-frame clones only, minus some. The D gene and trimming were derived from the DNA, and the V and J assignments and clone size from that table. The sample has approximately 500,000 clones, 89% seen once; the top ten hold approximately 0.9%. It was during active infection that Seattle patients were enrolled and then longitudinally followed.

Input material: peripheral blood. The TCR sequence derives from a man between 18 and 29 years old with COVID-19, enrolled during active disease. This sequence joins TRBV19 and TRBJ2-2, with D possibly matching TRBD1 (6 bases). As DNA, the CDR3 is TGTGCCAGTAGTACCCGCCCGGGACAAAACACCGGGGAGCTGTTTTTT. Translated, it gives CASSTRPGQNTGELFF. Using reference TRBV19 and TRBJ2-2 for the parts outside the CDR3, the full variable domain is DGGITQSPKYLFRKEGQNVTLSCEQNLNHDAMYWYRQDPGQGLRLIYYSQIVNDFQKGDIAEGYSVSREKKESFPLTVTSAQKNPTAFYLCASSTRPGQNTGELFFGEGSRLTVL.